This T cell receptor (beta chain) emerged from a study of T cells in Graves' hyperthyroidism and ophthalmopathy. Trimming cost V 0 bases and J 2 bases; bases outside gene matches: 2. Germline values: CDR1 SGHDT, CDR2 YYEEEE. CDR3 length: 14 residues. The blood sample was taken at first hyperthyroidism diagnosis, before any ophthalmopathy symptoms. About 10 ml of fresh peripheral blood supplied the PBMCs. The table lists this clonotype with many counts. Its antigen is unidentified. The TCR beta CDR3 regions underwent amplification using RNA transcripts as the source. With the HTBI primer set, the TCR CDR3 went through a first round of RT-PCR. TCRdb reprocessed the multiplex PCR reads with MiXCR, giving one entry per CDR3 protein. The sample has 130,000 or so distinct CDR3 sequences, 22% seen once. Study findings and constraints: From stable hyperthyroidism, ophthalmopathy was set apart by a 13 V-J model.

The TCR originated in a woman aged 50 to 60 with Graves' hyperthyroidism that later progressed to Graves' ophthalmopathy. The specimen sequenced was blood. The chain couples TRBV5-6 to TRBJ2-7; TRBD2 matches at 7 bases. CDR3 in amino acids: CASSLAGRAYEQYF. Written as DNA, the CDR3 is TGTGCCAGCAGCTTGGCTGGGAGGGCCTACGAGCAGTACTTC.